The TCR beta chain described here comes from a study of shared clonotypes between healthy human individuals. The CDR3 runs to 14 residues. Trimming cost V 7 bases and J 1 base, with 14 bases left between them. Germline CDR1 reads MNHEY; CDR2 reads SVGAGI. The study enrolled healthy HIV-negative adults without recent acute infections or vaccinations as donors. In regard to this clone: Its antigen is currently unknown.

Whole-study findings and limits: The sharing of about 5.3% of naive CD4 clonotypes was seen across a few donors. Generation probability values for non-shared clonotypes were lower than those for clonotypes shared by all four donors. How much donors shared clonotypes was expected to be affected by sequencing depth.

TCRdb's table, derived via immunoSEQ multiplex PCR, lists solely in-frame clones and lacks some. The sample shows under 2.5 million clones, about 90% of them seen only once. The receptor was derived from a man aged 18 to 30 in good health. Some clones in this sample may be carry-over from other donors' samples. The sample comprised naive CD4+ T cells from PBMCs. Regarding subset: CD45RA+ positively selected. The chain links TRBV6-5 to TRBJ2-7; D gene ambiguous. The CDR3, as DNA: TGTGCCAGCAAGGGTGGAAGCCGATCCTACGAGCAGTACTTC. This encodes CASKGGSRSYEQYF.